This T cell receptor beta chain was recovered during a study of cytomegalovirus exposure and HLA in healthy donors. Study conclusions and caveats: Rates of TCR association differed by HLA locus in a later analysis, with DRB1 highest and HLA-C lowest.

The PCR was carried out with 60 Vbeta primers and 13 Jbeta primers. Sequencing was performed with immunoSEQ multiplex PCR; in TCRdb, only in-frame clones are kept and a portion is missing. Seen here are approximately 90,000 clones, 60% to 85% observed once, and the top ten hold around 2%. Turning to this clone: As yet, its antigen is unknown.

Trimming cost V 4 bases and J 5 bases; bases outside gene matches: 10. The CDR3 is 15 residues long. The germline V gene has CDR1 LGHNA and CDR2 YNFKEQ. This TCR came from a boy aged 10-17 years in good health and CMV-seronegative. The chain links TRBV4-2 to TRBJ1-1; 7 nucleotides align to TRBD1. Sequences were obtained from PBMCs. The CDR3 coding sequence is TGTGCCAGCAGCCCTACCAAACAGGGGAGAACTGAAGCTTTCTTT. Its protein product is CASSPTKQGRTEAFF.